What follows are 23 T cell receptor beta chains derived from one specimen sequenced in a study of blood T cell repertoires in COVID-19 (dated by TCRdb to the early 2020s). The library was prepared using the immunoSEQ multiplex PCR assay. TCRdb obtained this table from immuneACCESS and retained in-frame rearrangements with V and J assigned. These tables miss some clones; where compared with another copy, unresolved V genes account for less than half of the shortfall, and the remainder is unexplained. This sample gives roughly 330,000 clones in total; roughly 87% of them show up just once. In total, the top ten clones hold roughly a tenth of the sample. Sequencing was performed on peripheral blood. Receptors were obtained from a man aged 25-40 years with COVID-19, enrolled during active disease.

The V and J genes are TRBV19 and TRBJ1-2; D might be TRBD1 (5 bases). The CDR3 loop spans 17 amino acids. Trimming cost V 3 bases and J 4 bases, with 21 bases left between them. The germline V gene encodes CDR1 LNHDA and CDR2 SQIVND (reference sequence). CDR3 coding DNA: TGTGCCAGTAGTATTGACCAGGGTCCGCTTTTATCCTATGGCTACACCTTC. Residues: CASSIDQGPLLSYGYTF.

The chain is built from TRBV4-2 and TRBJ2-3, with 11 bases matching TRBD2. V lost 4 bases, J lost 0 bases, and 9 bases stayed unmatched. CDR3 size: 18 residues. The germline gives CDR1 LGHNA, CDR2 YNFKEQ. The CDR3 spells CASSPRTSGSPSTDTQYF. The DNA for the CDR3 is TGTGCCAGCAGCCCCCGGACTAGCGGGTCTCCTAGCACAGATACGCAGTATTTT.

The CDR3 spells CASSSRTRLHPEAFF. CDR3 in DNA: TGTGCCAGCAGCTCTCGGACTAGGTTACACCCAGAAGCTTTCTTT. This chain joins TRBV13 and TRBJ1-1; D is undetermined. The germline gives CDR1 PRHDT, CDR2 FYEKMQ (reference sequence). CDR3 length equals 15 residues. V lost 4 bases to trimming and J lost 8 bases, with 20 bases between them.

This chain links TRBV5-6 with TRBJ2-7, with a weak D call TRBD1 (5 bases). The length of the CDR3 is 15 residues. Germline values: CDR1 SGHDT, CDR2 YYEEEE. V was cut by 4 bases and J by 0 bases, with 14 bases left in between. CDR3 bases: TGTGCCAGCAGCCGCAGGGTGTGGGGCTCCTACGAGCAGTACTTC. Residues: CASSRRVWGSYEQYF.

The chain employs TRBV7-2 and TRBJ2-7; 8 bases map to TRBD1. The germline CDR1 and CDR2 sequences are SGHTA and FQGNSA. The junction had 6 bases not matched to a gene; V was cut back by 6 bases and J by 2 bases. The CDR3 consists of 14 residues. The CDR3 coding sequence is TGTGCCAGCAGTTTTTCGGACAGGGCCTACGAGCAGTACTTC. Its translation: CASSFSDRAYEQYF. The full variable domain, in which reference TRBV7-2 and TRBJ2-7 provide the parts outside the CDR3, is GAGVSQSPSNKVTEKGKDVELRCDPISGHTALYWYRQSLGQGLEFLIYFQGNSAPDKSGLPSDRFSAERTGGSVSTLTIQRTQQEDSAVYLCASSFSDRAYEQYFGPGTRLTVT.

A single count supports this clone. The chain carries TRBV29-1 and TRBJ1-3, with D maybe TRBD1 (6 bases). Germline loops: CDR1 SQVTM, CDR2 ANQGSEA. The CDR3 consists of 15 residues. The V gene lost 0 bases and the J gene lost 4 bases, with 13 bases spanning the gap. The CDR3 loop is CSVEDGQFTGNTIYF. The CDR3 DNA follows: TGCAGCGTTGAAGACGGACAGTTCACGGGAAACACCATATATTTT.

The gene calls are TRBV2 and TRBJ2-2; 8 bases are shared with TRBD1. J gave up 0 bases and V 6 bases, and 0 bases lay outside the gene matches. The CDR3 has 14 amino acids. Germline V lookup: CDR1 SNHLY, CDR2 FYNNEI. Here the CDR3 DNA reads TGTGCCAGCAGGGACAGGGCGAACACCGGGGAGCTGTTTTTT. As protein: CASRDRANTGELFF.

J is TRBJ1-1 and V is TRBV28; D unclear. From germline, CDR1 is MDHEN and CDR2 SYDVKM. V was clipped by 2 bases and J by 1 base, with 5 bases between them. This CDR3 is built from 13 residues. The CDR3 region is CASSLPRNTEAFF. The CDR3 coding sequence is TGTGCCAGCAGTTTACCCAGGAACACTGAAGCTTTCTTT. The full variable domain, completed using reference TRBV28 and TRBJ1-1, is DVKVTQSSRYLVKRTGEKVFLECVQDMDHENMFWYRQDPGLGLRLIYFSYDVKMKEKGDIPEGYSVSREKKERFSLILESASTNQTSMYLCASSLPRNTEAFFGQGTRLTVV.

This clone is a singleton in its sample. The rearrangement links TRBV6-6 to TRBJ1-2; 9 nucleotides line up with TRBD1. V was pared by 6 bases and J by 1 base, with 9 bases of the junction left unmatched. Germline CDR1 reads MNHNY; CDR2 reads SVGAGI (reference sequence). This CDR3 is 16 amino acids long. The CDR3 region has the DNA TGTGCCAGCAGCCTTCCACCGGGACAGGGTAACTATGGCTACACCTTC. This encodes CASSLPPGQGNYGYTF.

The chain's CDR3 is CASSIPAGFLNEQFF. CDR3 DNA sequence: TGTGCCAGTAGTATACCAGCGGGGTTCCTCAATGAGCAGTTCTTC. The chain employs TRBV19 and TRBJ2-1, with TRBD2 matching 7 bases. This CDR3 has 15 amino acids. The V segment lost 2 bases and the J segment 6 bases; nucleotides outside the gene matches: 7. Looked up from germline, CDR1 is LNHDA and CDR2 is SQIVND (reference sequence).

This CDR3 reads CASSQESGSPLHF. DNA of the CDR3: TGTGCCAGCAGCCAAGAAAGTGGCTCACCCCTCCACTTT. The V gene is TRBV3-1 (or the pseudogene TRBV3-2), the J gene TRBJ1-6, with D unresolved. The CDR3 is made up of 13 amino acids. Germline V gene data show CDR1 as LGHDT and CDR2 as YNNKEL (reference sequence). V was pared by 0 bases and J by 10 bases, with 7 bases between.

The V and J genes are TRBV5-1 and TRBJ2-3, with 13 bases identical to TRBD2. This CDR3 has 15 amino acids. Losses at the gene ends were 0 bases for V and 6 bases for J; bases not matched to a gene: 1. Germline V gene data show CDR1 as SGHRS and CDR2 as YFSETQ. CDR3 region: CASSLGLAGGDTQYF. DNA for the CDR3: TGCGCCAGCAGCTTGGGACTAGCGGGGGGTGATACGCAGTATTTT.

The V and J genes are TRBV7-2 and TRBJ1-6; D gene ambiguous. CDR1 and CDR2 from the germline V gene are SGHTA and FQGNSA. This CDR3 is built from 17 residues. V gave up 5 bases and J gave up 0 bases, with 14 bases separating them. CDR3: CASSTQTSSSYNSPLHF. The CDR3 coding sequence is TGTGCCAGCAGCACACAGACCTCGAGCTCCTATAATTCACCCCTCCACTTT.

This rearrangement joins TRBV7-9 to TRBJ1-1; D uncertain. Trimming removed 4 bases from V and 4 bases from J, with 19 bases in between. This CDR3 contains 16 residues. In germline, CDR1 is SEHNR, CDR2 FQNEAQ (reference sequence). Written as DNA, the CDR3 is TGTGCCAGCAGCTCCCCCGAAGGGAGGACGAGCACTGAAGCTTTCTTT. This codes for CASSSPEGRTSTEAFF.

The chain recombines TRBV2 with TRBJ2-6, with D possibly matching TRBD1 (6 bases). The CDR3 extends over 16 amino acids. The germline V gene encodes CDR1 SNHLY and CDR2 FYNNEI. The V end was cut by 6 bases, the J end by 4 bases, with 16 bases between. CDR3 sequence: CASRAGQGPGANVLTF. In DNA form, the CDR3 reads TGTGCCAGCAGGGCCGGCCAGGGGCCAGGGGCCAACGTCCTGACTTTC.

This clone is a singleton in its sample. The chain employs TRBV18 and TRBJ1-2, with no clear D. CDR3 length: 14 residues. Germline CDR1 reads KGHSH; CDR2 reads LQKENI. V was clipped by 1 base and J by 6 bases, with 12 bases between them. The CDR3 DNA is TGTGCCAGCTCACCACGCGGCAGAAGTGATGGCTACACCTTC. It yields the protein CASSPRGRSDGYTF.

This clone was detected once. The rearrangement links TRBV24-1 to TRBJ2-3; possibly TRBD1 for D (6 bases). V was trimmed by 3 bases and J by 2 bases, leaving 14 bases between them. This CDR3 is 16 amino acids long. The germline V gene has CDR1 KGHDR and CDR2 SFDVKD. CDR3 coding DNA: TGTGCCACCAGTGATCCGACGGGACACCACACAGATACGCAGTATTTT. This translates into CATSDPTGHHTDTQYF.

V and J are TRBV5-1 and TRBJ1-2; TRBD1 matches at 7 bases. The V segment lost 5 bases and the J segment 0 bases; nucleotides outside the gene matches: 10. From germline, CDR1 is SGHRS and CDR2 YFSETQ. CDR3 length: 16 amino acids. CDR3 amino acids: CASSFQTGPPNYGYTF. For the CDR3, the DNA is TGCGCCAGCAGTTTCCAGACAGGGCCTCCTAACTATGGCTACACCTTC.

This clone came up a few times. V is TRBV11-2 and J is TRBJ2-4, with TRBD1 as a possible D gene (6 bases). The CDR3 sequence is 17 residues long. Germline CDR1 and CDR2: SGHAT and FQNNGV. The V and J ends lost 3 bases and 0 bases respectively, with 15 bases between them. The CDR3 coding sequence is TGTGCCAGCAGCTTTAGGGGTCAGGGGTTAGCCAAAAACATTCAGTACTTC. It codes for CASSFRGQGLAKNIQYF.

The chain is built from TRBV3-1 (or the pseudogene TRBV3-2) and TRBJ2-5; 8 nucleotides agree with TRBD1. V lost 0 bases, J lost 4 bases, and 10 bases stayed unmatched. The CDR3 sequence is 17 residues long. The germline gives CDR1 LGHDT, CDR2 YNNKEL (reference sequence). CDR3 DNA sequence: TGTGCCAGCAGCCAAGATCGGCCAGGGGGCGAGGGAGAGACCCAGTACTTC. Amino acids: CASSQDRPGGEGETQYF.

The chain recombines TRBV4-2 with TRBJ2-1; tentative D call: TRBD2 (6 bases). Germline CDR1 is LGHNA and CDR2 is YNFKEQ. Trimming pared 2 bases from V and 0 bases from J, leaving 14 bases between. CDR3 length: 17 amino acids. In DNA, the CDR3 is TGTGCCAGCAGCCAACCTAAAAGCGGGTTCTCCTACAATGAGCAGTTCTTC. This translates into CASSQPKSGFSYNEQFF.

This clone was detected only a few times. The chain carries TRBV7-9 and TRBJ1-1; tentative D call: TRBD1 (5 bases). V was shortened by 1 base and J by 2 bases, with 14 bases between the two germline ends. The germline V gene encodes CDR1 SEHNR and CDR2 FQNEAQ (reference sequence). This CDR3 is built from 16 residues. The DNA of the CDR3 is TGTGCCAGCAGCTTAGTGCCACGCGGGGGAAACACTGAAGCTTTCTTT. This translates into CASSLVPRGGNTEAFF.

The gene calls are TRBV9 and TRBJ2-3, with TRBD2 identical over 9 bases. With V trimmed by 0 bases and J by 4 bases, 6 bases remained unmatched. There are 16 residues in the CDR3. Germline CDR1 SGDLS, CDR2 YYNGEE. The CDR3 protein is CASSVGGRALPDTQYF. The CDR3 DNA reads as TGTGCCAGCAGCGTAGGCGGGAGGGCCCTCCCAGATACGCAGTATTTT.